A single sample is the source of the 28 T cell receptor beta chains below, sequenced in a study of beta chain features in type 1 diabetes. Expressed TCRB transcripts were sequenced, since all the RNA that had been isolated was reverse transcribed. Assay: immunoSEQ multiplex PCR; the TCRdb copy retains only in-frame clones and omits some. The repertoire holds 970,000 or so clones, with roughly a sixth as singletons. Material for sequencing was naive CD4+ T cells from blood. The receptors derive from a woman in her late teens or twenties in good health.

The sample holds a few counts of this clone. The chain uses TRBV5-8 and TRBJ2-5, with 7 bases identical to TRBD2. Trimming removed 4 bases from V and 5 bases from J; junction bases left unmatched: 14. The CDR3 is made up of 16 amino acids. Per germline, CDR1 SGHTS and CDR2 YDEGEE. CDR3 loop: CASSEMGTTQHETQYF. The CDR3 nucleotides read TGTGCCAGCAGCGAGATGGGGACTACCCAACATGAGACCCAGTACTTC.

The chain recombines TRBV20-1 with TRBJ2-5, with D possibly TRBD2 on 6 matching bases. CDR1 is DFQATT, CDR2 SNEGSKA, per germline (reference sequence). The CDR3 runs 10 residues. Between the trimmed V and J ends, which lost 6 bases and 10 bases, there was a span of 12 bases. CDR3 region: CSAPIGSQYF. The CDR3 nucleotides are TGCAGTGCCCCAATCGGGAGCCAGTACTTC.

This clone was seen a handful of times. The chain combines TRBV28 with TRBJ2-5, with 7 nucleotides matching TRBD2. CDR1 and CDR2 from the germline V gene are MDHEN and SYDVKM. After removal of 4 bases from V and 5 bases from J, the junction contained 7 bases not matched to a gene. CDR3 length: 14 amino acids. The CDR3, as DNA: TGTGCCAGCAGTTGGGGGGGGTCCCGCGAGACCCAGTACTTC. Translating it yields CASSWGGSRETQYF. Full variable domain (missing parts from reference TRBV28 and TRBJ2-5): DVKVTQSSRYLVKRTGEKVFLECVQDMDHENMFWYRQDPGLGLRLIYFSYDVKMKEKGDIPEGYSVSREKKERFSLILESASTNQTSMYLCASSWGGSRETQYFGPGTRLLVL.

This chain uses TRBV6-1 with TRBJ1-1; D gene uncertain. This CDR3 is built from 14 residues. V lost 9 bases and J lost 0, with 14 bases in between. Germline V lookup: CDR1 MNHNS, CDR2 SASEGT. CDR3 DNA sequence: TGTGCCAGTACGACCACAGTCATGAACACTGAAGCTTTCTTT. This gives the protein CASTTTVMNTEAFF.

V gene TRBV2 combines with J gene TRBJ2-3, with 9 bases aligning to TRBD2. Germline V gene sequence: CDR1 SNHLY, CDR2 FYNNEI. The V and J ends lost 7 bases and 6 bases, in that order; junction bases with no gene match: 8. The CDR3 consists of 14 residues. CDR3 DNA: TGTGCCAGCACCAGGACTAGCGACGCGGATACGCAGTATTTT. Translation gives CASTRTSDADTQYF.

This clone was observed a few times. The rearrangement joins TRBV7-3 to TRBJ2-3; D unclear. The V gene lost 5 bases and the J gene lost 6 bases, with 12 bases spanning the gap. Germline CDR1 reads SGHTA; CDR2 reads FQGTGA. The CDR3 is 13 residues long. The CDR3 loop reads CASSRQPRDTQYF. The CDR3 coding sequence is TGTGCCAGCAGCAGACAACCCAGGGATACGCAGTATTTT.

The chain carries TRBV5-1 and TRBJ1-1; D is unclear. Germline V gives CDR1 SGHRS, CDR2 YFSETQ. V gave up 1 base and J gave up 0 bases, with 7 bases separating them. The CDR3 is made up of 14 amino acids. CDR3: CASSLWGVNTEAFF. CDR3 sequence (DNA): TGCGCCAGCAGCTTGTGGGGTGTGAACACTGAAGCTTTCTTT. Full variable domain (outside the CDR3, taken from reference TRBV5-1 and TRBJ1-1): KAGVTQTPRYLIKTRGQQVTLSCSPISGHRSVSWYQQTPGQGLQFLFEYFSETQRNKGNFPGRFSGRQFSNSRSEMNVSTLELGDSALYLCASSLWGVNTEAFFGQGTRLTVV.

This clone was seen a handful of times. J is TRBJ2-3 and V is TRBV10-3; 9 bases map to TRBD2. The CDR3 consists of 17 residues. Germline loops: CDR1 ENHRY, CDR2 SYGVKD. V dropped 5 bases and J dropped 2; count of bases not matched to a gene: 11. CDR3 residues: CAISSKKASGTTDTQYF. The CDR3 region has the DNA TGTGCCATCAGTTCGAAGAAAGCTAGCGGGACCACAGATACGCAGTATTTT.

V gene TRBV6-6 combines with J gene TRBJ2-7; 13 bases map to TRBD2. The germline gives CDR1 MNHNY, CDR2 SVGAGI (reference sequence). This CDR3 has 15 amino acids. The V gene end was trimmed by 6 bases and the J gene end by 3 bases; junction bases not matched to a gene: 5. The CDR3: CASSQGTSGNYEQYF. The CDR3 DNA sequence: TGTGCCAGCAGCCAAGGGACTAGCGGGAACTACGAGCAGTACTTC.

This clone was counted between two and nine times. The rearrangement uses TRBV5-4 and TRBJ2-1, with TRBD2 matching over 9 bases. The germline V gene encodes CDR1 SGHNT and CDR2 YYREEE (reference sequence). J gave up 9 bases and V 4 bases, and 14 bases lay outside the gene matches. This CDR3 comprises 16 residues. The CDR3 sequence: CASSPTSGVTFSEQFF. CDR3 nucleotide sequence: TGTGCCAGCAGCCCGACTAGCGGCGTGACTTTCAGTGAGCAGTTCTTC.

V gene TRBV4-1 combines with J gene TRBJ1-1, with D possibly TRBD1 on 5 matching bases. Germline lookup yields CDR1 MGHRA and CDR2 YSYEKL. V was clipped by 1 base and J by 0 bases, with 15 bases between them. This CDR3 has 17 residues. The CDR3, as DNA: TGCGCCAGCAGCCAAGGCCGGGGCGTGAATTTGAACACTGAAGCTTTCTTT. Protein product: CASSQGRGVNLNTEAFF.

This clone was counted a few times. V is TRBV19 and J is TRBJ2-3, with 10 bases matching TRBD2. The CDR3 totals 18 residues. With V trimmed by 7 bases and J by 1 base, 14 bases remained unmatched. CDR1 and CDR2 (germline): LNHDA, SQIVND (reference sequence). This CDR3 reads CASIKKAGGRLGTDTQYF. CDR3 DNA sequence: TGTGCCAGTATCAAGAAAGCGGGAGGGCGGCTGGGCACAGATACGCAGTATTTT.

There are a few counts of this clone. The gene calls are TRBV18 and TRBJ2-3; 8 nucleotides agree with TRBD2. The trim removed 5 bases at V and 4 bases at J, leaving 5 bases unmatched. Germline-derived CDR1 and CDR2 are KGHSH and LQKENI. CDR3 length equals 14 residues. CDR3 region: CASSTSGPPDTQYF. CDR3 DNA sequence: TGTGCCAGCTCAACTAGCGGCCCCCCAGATACGCAGTATTTT.

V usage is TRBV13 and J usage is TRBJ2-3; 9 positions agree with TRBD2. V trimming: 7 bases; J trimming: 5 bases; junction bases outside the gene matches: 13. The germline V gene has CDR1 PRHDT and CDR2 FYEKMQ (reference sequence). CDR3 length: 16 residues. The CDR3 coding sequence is TGTGCCAGCAACAAGTACGGCGGGAGGGCCTTAGATACGCAGTATTTT. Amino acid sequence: CASNKYGGRALDTQYF.

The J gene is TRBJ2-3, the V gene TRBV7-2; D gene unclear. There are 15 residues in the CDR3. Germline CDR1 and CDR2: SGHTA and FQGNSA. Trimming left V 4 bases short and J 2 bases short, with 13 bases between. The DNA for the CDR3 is TGTGCCAGCAGCTCCGACACGGCCTACACAGATACGCAGTATTTT. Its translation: CASSSDTAYTDTQYF.

In nucleotides, the CDR3 is TGTGCCAGCAAATCGGAGGTACGTTACGAGCAGTACTTC. Protein sequence: CASKSEVRYEQYF. The chain links TRBV25-1 to TRBJ2-5, with D perhaps TRBD2 (5 bases). The J call may be mistaken, given a closer DNA end match to TRBJ2-7. Germline CDR1 reads MGHDK; CDR2 reads SYGVNS. This CDR3 contains 13 residues.

The chain's CDR3 is CASSLIGAYNEQFF. For the CDR3, the DNA is TGTGCCAGCAGCTTAATCGGGGCCTACAATGAGCAGTTCTTC. This chain links TRBV7-9 with TRBJ2-1, with D possibly TRBD2 on 5 matching bases. CDR1 is SEHNR, CDR2 FQNEAQ, per germline (reference sequence). Trimming pared 2 bases from V and 2 bases from J, leaving 7 bases between. The CDR3 sequence is 14 residues long.

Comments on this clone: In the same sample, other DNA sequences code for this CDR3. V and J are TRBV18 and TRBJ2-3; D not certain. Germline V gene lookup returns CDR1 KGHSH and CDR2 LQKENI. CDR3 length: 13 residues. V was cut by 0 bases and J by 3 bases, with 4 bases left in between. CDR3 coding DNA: TGTGCCAGCTCACCACCAGGGACAGATACGCAGTATTTT. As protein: CASSPPGTDTQYF.

CDR3 bases: TGTGCCATCTCAAAAGAACGTTGGGAGACCCAGTACTTC. This gives the protein CAISKERWETQYF. This chain uses TRBV10-3 with TRBJ2-5, with D unresolved. This CDR3 is 13 amino acids long. V was trimmed by 8 bases and J by 5 bases, leaving 15 bases between them. Germline CDR1 ENHRY, CDR2 SYGVKD.

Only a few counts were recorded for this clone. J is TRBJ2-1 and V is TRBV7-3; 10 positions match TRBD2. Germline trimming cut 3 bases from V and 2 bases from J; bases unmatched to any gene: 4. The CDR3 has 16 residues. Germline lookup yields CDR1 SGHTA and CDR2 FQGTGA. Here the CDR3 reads CASSLASGSAYNEQFF. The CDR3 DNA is TGTGCCAGCAGCTTGGCTAGCGGGAGCGCCTACAATGAGCAGTTCTTC.

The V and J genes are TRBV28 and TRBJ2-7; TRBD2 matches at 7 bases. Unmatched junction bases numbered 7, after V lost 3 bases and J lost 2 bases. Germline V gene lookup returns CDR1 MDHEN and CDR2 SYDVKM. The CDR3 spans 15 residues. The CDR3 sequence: CASSLRGRGAYEQYF. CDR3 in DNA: TGTGCCAGCAGTTTGCGGGGCCGGGGGGCCTACGAGCAGTACTTC. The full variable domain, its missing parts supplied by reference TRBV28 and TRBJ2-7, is DVKVTQSSRYLVKRTGEKVFLECVQDMDHENMFWYRQDPGLGLRLIYFSYDVKMKEKGDIPEGYSVSREKKERFSLILESASTNQTSMYLCASSLRGRGAYEQYFGPGTRLTVT.

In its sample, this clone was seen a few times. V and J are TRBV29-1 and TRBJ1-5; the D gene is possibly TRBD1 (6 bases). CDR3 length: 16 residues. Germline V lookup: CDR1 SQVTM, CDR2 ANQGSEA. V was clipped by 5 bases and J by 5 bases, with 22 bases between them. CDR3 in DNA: TGCAGCGTTCCTATCAGGGGACGGCCTCCGGATCAGCCCCAGCATTTT. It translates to CSVPIRGRPPDQPQHF. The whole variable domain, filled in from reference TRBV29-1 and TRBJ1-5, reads SAVISQKPSRDICQRGTSLTIQCQVDSQVTMMFWYRQQPGQSLTLIATANQGSEATYESGFVIDKFPISRPNLTFSTLTVSNMSPEDSSIYLCSVPIRGRPPDQPQHFGDGTRLSIL.

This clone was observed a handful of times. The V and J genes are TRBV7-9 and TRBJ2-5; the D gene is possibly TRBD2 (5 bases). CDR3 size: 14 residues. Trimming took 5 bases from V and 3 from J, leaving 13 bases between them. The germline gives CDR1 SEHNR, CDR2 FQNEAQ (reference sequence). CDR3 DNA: TGTGCCAGCAGCCGGAGGTTGGCCGAAGAGACCCAGTACTTC. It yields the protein CASSRRLAEETQYF. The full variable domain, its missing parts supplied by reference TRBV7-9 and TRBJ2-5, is DTGVSQNPRHKITKRGQNVTFRCDPISEHNRLYWYRQTLGQGPEFLTYFQNEAQLEKSRLLSDRFSAERPKGSFSTLEIQRTEQGDSAMYLCASSRRLAEETQYFGPGTRLLVL.

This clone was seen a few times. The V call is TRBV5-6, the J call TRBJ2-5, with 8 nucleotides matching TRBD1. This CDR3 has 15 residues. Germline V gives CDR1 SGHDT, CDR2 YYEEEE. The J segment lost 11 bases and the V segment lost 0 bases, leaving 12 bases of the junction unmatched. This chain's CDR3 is CASSLVWTGSAEQYF. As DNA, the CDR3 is TGTGCCAGCAGCTTGGTCTGGACAGGGAGTGCTGAGCAGTACTTC.

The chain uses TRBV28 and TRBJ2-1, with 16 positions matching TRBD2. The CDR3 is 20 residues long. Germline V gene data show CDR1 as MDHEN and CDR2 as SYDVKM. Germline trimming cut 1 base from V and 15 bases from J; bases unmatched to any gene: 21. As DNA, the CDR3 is TGTGCCAGCAGTTTATATTTCCCCACGGGACTAGCGGGAGGGCCTGCTGCTTGGTTCTTC. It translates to CASSLYFPTGLAGGPAAWFF.

The CDR3: CASKPGGRMHYGYTF. CDR3 nucleotide sequence: TGTGCCAGCAAGCCTGGAGGGAGGATGCACTATGGCTACACCTTC. V gene TRBV2 combines with J gene TRBJ1-2; D is uncertain. The CDR3 has 15 amino acids. V lost 7 bases, J lost 3 bases, and 18 bases lay in between. Germline CDR1 SNHLY, CDR2 FYNNEI.

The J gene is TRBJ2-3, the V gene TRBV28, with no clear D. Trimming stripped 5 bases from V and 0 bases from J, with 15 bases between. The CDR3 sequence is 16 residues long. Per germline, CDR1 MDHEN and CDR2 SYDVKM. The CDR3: CASSPTRGTSTDTQYF. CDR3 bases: TGTGCCAGCAGTCCCACCCGCGGCACAAGCACAGATACGCAGTATTTT.

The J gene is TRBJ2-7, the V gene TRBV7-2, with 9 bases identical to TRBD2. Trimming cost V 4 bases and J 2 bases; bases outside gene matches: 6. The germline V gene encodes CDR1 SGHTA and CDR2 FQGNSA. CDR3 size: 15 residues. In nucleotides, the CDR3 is TGTGCCAGCAGCTCCCGGACTAGCGTCACCTACGAGCAGTACTTC. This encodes CASSSRTSVTYEQYF.